The clone carrying this T cell receptor (beta chain) was picked up one time. The data are from a study of blood T cell repertoires in COVID-19. About the research overall: Samples representing acute and convalescent COVID-19 were sourced from the United States, Italy and Spain. Sources were T cells, B-cell-depleted T cells, or PBMCs; the material itself was cDNA or gDNA.

Using immunoSEQ multiplex PCR, the repertoire was profiled, and TCRdb retains in-frame clones only, with some absent. The table includes 250,000 to 350,000 clones, over 70% detected once. This TCR was sampled from a woman aged 50 to 60 with acute or convalescent COVID-19. Sequenced input: peripheral blood.

The CDR3 nucleotides read TGTGCTAGTGTTGAGGACTTCTATGGCTACACCTTC. It encodes CASVEDFYGYTF. The V and J genes are TRBV12-5 and TRBJ1-2; D ambiguous. This CDR3 comprises 12 residues. V lost 7 bases to trimming and J lost 4 bases, with 10 bases between them. Germline lookup yields CDR1 LGHNT and CDR2 FRNRAP.